Listed below are T cell receptor beta chains from one sample, sequenced in a study of OX40 agonist ivuxolimab in advanced cancers. The method was immunoSEQ multiplex PCR; TCRdb's version includes in-frame clones alone and lacks a portion of them. The sample contains tens of thousands of clones, 70% to 90% of which appear only once. The sample consisted of CD4+ or CD8+ T cells sorted from blood, taken in a trial of the OX40 agonist ivuxolimab. These receptors were taken from an adult with an advanced solid tumor such as melanoma, head and neck, liver or kidney cancer. The CDR3 runs from the conserved cysteine through the conserved F or W. D genes are given only for firm matches. Rows give clone size only sometimes, using once, few, many, or a class for an expanded clone.

j_call | d_call | v_call | clone_size | cdr3_aa | cdr3_nt
TRBJ1-5 | - | TRBV4-1 | - | CASSHWARNQPQHF | TGCGCCAGCAGCCATTGGGCCCGTAATCAGCCCCAGCATTTT
TRBJ2-5 | - | TRBV6-6 | - | CASRQFRGQETQYF | TGTGCCAGCAGACAGTTTAGGGGCCAAGAGACCCAGTACTTC
TRBJ1-5 | - | TRBV6-5 | - | CASSYGRAVSNQPQHF | TGTGCCAGCAGTTACGGCAGGGCCGTAAGCAATCAGCCCCAGCATTTT
TRBJ1-6 | - | TRBV27 | - | CASSLAVWFNGGPLHF | TGTGCCAGCAGTTTGGCCGTGTGGTTTAATGGTGGACCCCTCCACTTT
TRBJ1-5 | - | TRBV21-1 | - | CASSIQGRGQPQHF | TGTGCCAGCAGCATACAGGGAAGGGGTCAGCCCCAGCATTTT
TRBJ1-6 | TRBD1 | TRBV5-6 | - | CASSLNRGYSPLHF | TGTGCCAGCAGCTTGAACAGGGGGTATTCACCCCTCCACTTT
TRBJ2-7 | - | TRBV6-5 | - | CASSSPYEQYF | TGTGCCAGCAGTTCCCCCTACGAGCAGTACTTC
TRBJ2-1 | TRBD1 | TRBV15 | - | CATSYPRTGDNEQFF | TGTGCCACCAGTTACCCCCGGACAGGGGACAATGAGCAGTTCTTC
TRBJ2-1 | - | TRBV11-3 | - | CASSFLHEQFF | TGTGCCAGCAGCTTCCTCCATGAGCAGTTCTTC
TRBJ2-7 | - | TRBV7-9 | - | CASTTGEARPYEQYF | TGTGCCAGCACGACAGGTGAGGCTCGGCCCTACGAGCAGTACTTC
TRBJ2-7 | - | TRBV15 | - | CATSRGKTYEQYF | TGTGCCACCAGCCGAGGGAAGACCTACGAGCAGTACTTC
TRBJ2-1 | TRBD2 | TRBV10-3 | - | CAISESLLAGAPGEQFF | TGTGCCATCAGTGAGTCGCTGCTAGCGGGAGCCCCCGGTGAGCAGTTCTTC
TRBJ2-7 | - | TRBV18 | - | CASSLQGSSEQYF | TGTGCCAGCTCCCTGCAGGGGTCGTCTGAGCAGTACTTC
TRBJ2-3 | TRBD1 | TRBV2 | - | CARDRVLVGDTQYF | TGTGCCAGAGACAGGGTCCTAGTTGGAGATACGCAGTATTTT
TRBJ1-2 | - | TRBV5-1 | - | CASGTTANYGYTF | TGCGCCAGTGGGACGACAGCTAACTATGGCTACACCTTC
TRBJ1-5 | - | TRBV4-2 | - | CASSQSIQGHQPQHF | TGTGCCAGCAGCCAAAGTATCCAGGGTCATCAGCCCCAGCATTTT
TRBJ1-3 | - | TRBV9 | - | CASSRGGVLSSGNTIYF | TGTGCCAGCAGCCGGGGTGGGGTCCTATCCTCTGGAAACACCATATATTTT
TRBJ1-1 | - | TRBV10-3 | - | CAISEGNTEAFF | TGTGCCATCAGTGAAGGGAACACTGAAGCTTTCTTT
TRBJ1-1 | - | TRBV28 | - | CASSLGGVEAFF | TGTGCCAGCAGTCTAGGGGGTGTAGAAGCTTTCTTT
TRBJ2-7 | - | TRBV10-3 | - | CAIGAGLNYEQYF | TGTGCCATCGGGGCAGGCTTAAACTACGAGCAGTACTTC
TRBJ2-3 | TRBD2 | TRBV10-3 | - | CAISGVAGGPNTQYF | TGTGCCATCAGTGGGGTAGCGGGAGGGCCAAATACGCAGTATTTT
TRBJ1-1 | - | TRBV29-1 | - | CSVLGNTEAFF | TGCAGCGTTTTGGGGAACACTGAAGCTTTCTTT
TRBJ1-2 | - | TRBV19 | - | CASSSGPRRAGGPNYGYTF | TGTGCCAGTAGTTCGGGGCCCAGGAGGGCTGGAGGGCCTAACTATGGCTACACCTTC
TRBJ2-7 | TRBD2 | TRBV27 | few | CASSTLRPQRDSYEQYF | TGTGCCAGCAGTACCTTAAGGCCGCAGCGGGACTCCTACGAGCAGTACTTC
TRBJ2-1 | TRBD2 | TRBV7-8 | - | CASSLGRGPGLAGGGRYNEQFF | TGTGCCAGCAGCTTAGGCAGGGGGCCGGGACTAGCGGGAGGAGGTCGCTACAATGAGCAGTTCTTC
TRBJ1-5 | - | TRBV23-1 | - | CASSQSRGAPRLDSNQPQHF | TGCGCCAGCAGTCAATCACGGGGGGCGCCCCGATTAGATAGCAATCAGCCCCAGCATTTT
TRBJ2-2 | - | TRBV7-2 | - | CASSLALAGGELFF | TGTGCCAGCAGCTTAGCCCTGGCTGGCGGGGAGCTGTTTTTT
TRBJ2-3 | TRBD2 | TRBV28 | - | CASSWGGLHTDTQYF | TGTGCCAGCAGTTGGGGGGGATTACACACAGATACGCAGTATTTT
TRBJ1-5 | - | TRBV20-1 | - | CSAGREQPQHF | TGCAGTGCCGGACGAGAACAGCCCCAGCATTTT
TRBJ2-7 | - | TRBV25-1 | - | CASSGQGTDFSYEQYF | TGTGCCAGCAGTGGCCAAGGCACAGATTTCTCCTACGAGCAGTACTTC
TRBJ2-2 | TRBD1 | TRBV10-3 | - | CAIGTGITGELFF | TGTGCCATCGGGACAGGGATCACCGGGGAGCTGTTTTTT
TRBJ2-5 | - | TRBV19 | - | CASSFGGASGHFIPETQYF | TGTGCCAGTAGTTTTGGGGGGGCTAGCGGACATTTTATCCCGGAGACCCAGTACTTC
TRBJ2-7 | TRBD2 | TRBV28 | few | CASSPGLGSYEQYF | TGTGCCAGCAGTCCGGGACTAGGGTCCTACGAGCAGTACTTC
TRBJ1-4 | - | TRBV19 | - | CATKTATNEKLFF | TGTGCCACCAAGACCGCAACTAATGAAAAACTGTTTTTT
TRBJ1-2 | - | TRBV5-6 | - | CASSPWNYGYTF | TGTGCCAGCAGCCCGTGGAACTATGGCTACACCTTC
TRBJ1-5 | - | TRBV7-2 | once | CASSLWAGKPQHF | TGTGCCAGCAGCTTATGGGCCGGGAAGCCCCAGCATTTT
TRBJ2-2 | - | TRBV19 | - | CASNEGVNTGELFF | TGTGCCAGTAATGAGGGAGTGAACACCGGGGAGCTGTTTTTT
TRBJ2-2 | - | TRBV20-1 | - | CSARVGRWLFF | TGCAGTGCTAGAGTAGGTCGATGGCTGTTTTTT
TRBJ1-2 | - | TRBV12-5 | - | CASGLRGYGYTF | TGTGCTAGTGGTTTACGAGGCTATGGCTACACCTTC
TRBJ1-1 | - | TRBV2 | - | CASRTGLNTEAFF | TGTGCCAGCCGAACGGGTTTGAACACTGAAGCTTTCTTT